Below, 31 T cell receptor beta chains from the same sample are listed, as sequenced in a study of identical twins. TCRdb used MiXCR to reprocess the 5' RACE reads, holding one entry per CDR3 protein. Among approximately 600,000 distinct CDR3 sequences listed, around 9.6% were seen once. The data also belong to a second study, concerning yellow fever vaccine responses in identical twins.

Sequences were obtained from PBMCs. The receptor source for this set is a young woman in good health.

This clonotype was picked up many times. The CDR3 DNA is TGTGCCAGCAGCCAAGTACAAGAGACCCAGTACTTC. Amino acids: CASSQVQETQYF. The rearrangement links TRBV3-1 to TRBJ2-5; D gene unclear. This CDR3 comprises 12 residues. CDR1 and CDR2 (germline): LGHDT, YNNKEL (reference sequence). Deletions cut 1 base from V and 2 bases from J, with 2 bases between.

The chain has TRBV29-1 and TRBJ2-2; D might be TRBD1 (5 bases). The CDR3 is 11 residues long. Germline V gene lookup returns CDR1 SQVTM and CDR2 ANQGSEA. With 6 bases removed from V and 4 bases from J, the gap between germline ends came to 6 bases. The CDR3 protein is CSVTGTGELFF. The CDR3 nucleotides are TGCAGCGTCACAGGCACCGGGGAGCTGTTTTTT.

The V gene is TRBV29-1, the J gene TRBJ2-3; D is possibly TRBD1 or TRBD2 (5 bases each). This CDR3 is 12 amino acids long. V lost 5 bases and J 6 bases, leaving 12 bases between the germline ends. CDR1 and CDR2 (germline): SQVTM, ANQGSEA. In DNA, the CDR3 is TGCAGCGTTTGGGACGGCGGGGATACGCAGTATTTT. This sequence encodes CSVWDGGDTQYF.

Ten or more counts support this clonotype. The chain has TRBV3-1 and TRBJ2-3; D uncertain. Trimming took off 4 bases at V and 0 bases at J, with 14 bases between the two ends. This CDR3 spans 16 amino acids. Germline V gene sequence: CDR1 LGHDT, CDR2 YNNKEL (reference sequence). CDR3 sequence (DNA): TGTGCCAGCAGCCGCGACTTAGGAACCAGCACAGATACGCAGTATTTT. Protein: CASSRDLGTSTDTQYF.

The CDR3 DNA reads TGTGCCAGCAGCTTCAGAGCTAGCTCCTACGAGCAGTACTTC. This translates into CASSFRASSYEQYF. The chain recombines TRBV13 with TRBJ2-7; D gene unclear. The CDR3 totals 14 residues. Trimming shortened V by 3 bases and J by 0 bases, and 9 bases separated the two germline ends. Germline lookup yields CDR1 PRHDT and CDR2 FYEKMQ (reference sequence).

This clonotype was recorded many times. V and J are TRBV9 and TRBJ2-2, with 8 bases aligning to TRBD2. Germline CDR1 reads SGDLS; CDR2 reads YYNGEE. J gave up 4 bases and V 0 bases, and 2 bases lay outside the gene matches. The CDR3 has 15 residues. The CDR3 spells CASSVGLAGTGELFF. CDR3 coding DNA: TGTGCCAGCAGCGTAGGGCTAGCGGGCACCGGGGAGCTGTTTTTT.

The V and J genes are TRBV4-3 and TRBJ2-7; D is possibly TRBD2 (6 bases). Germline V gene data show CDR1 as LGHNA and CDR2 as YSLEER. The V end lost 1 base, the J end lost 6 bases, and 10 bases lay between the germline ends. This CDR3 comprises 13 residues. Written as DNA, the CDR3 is TGCGCCAGCAGCCAAGGGGACTCGGGCGAGCAGTACTTC. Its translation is CASSQGDSGEQYF.

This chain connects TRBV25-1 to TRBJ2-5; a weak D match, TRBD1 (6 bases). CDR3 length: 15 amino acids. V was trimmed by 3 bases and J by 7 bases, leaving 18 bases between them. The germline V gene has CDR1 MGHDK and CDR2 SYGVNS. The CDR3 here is CASSDWTVSGGTQYF. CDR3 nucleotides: TGTGCCAGCAGTGATTGGACAGTCTCTGGGGGGACCCAGTACTTC.

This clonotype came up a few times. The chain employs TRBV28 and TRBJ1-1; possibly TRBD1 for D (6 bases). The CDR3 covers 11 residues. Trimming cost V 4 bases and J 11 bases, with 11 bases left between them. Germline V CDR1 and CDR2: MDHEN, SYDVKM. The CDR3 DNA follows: TGTGCCAGCAGTTCAGGGGTTGACGCTTTCTTT. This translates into CASSSGVDAFF.

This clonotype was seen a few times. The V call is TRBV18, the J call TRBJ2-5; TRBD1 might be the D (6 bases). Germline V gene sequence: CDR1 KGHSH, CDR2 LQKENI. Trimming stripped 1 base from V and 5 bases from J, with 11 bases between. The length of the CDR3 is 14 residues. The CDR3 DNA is TGTGCCAGCTCACCACGAGACAGGAGGGAGACCCAGTACTTC. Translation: CASSPRDRRETQYF.

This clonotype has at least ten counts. CDR3 amino acids: CSAREVSYNEQFF. CDR3 sequence (DNA): TGCAGTGCTAGAGAGGTCTCCTACAATGAGCAGTTCTTC. The chain combines TRBV20-1 with TRBJ2-1; D unresolved. Trimming removed 0 bases at V and 0 bases at J, with 3 bases between. The CDR3 has 13 amino acids. Germline assignment: CDR1 DFQATT and CDR2 SNEGSKA (reference sequence).

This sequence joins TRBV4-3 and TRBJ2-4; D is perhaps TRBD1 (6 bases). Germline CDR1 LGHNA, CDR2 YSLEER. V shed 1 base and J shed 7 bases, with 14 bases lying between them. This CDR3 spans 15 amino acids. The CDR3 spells CASSQAQQGLNIQYF. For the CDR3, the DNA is TGCGCCAGCAGCCAAGCGCAACAGGGTCTCAACATTCAGTACTTC.

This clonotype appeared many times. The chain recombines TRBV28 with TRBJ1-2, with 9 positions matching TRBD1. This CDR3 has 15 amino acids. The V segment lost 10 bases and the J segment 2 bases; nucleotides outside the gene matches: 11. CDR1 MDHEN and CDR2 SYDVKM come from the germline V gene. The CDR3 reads CAILQDRGENYGYTF. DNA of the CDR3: TGTGCCATTCTCCAGGACAGGGGAGAGAACTATGGCTACACCTTC.

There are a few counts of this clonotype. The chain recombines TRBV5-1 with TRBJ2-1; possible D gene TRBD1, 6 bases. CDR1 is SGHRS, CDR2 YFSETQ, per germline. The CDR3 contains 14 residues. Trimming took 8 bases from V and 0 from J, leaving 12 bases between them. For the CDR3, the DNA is TGCGCCAGTACAGGACAGAGCTCCTACAATGAGCAGTTCTTC. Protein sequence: CASTGQSSYNEQFF.

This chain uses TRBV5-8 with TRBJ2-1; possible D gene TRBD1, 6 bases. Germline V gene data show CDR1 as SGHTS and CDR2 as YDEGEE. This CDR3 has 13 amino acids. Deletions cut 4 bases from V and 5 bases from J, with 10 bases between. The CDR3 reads CASSHWTDNEQFF. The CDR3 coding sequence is TGTGCCAGCAGCCATTGGACAGACAATGAGCAGTTCTTC.

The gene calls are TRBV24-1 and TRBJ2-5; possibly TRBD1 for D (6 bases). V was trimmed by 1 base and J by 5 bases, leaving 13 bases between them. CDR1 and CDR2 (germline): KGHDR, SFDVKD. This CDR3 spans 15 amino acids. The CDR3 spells CATSDLGGVRETQYF. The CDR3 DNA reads TGTGCCACCAGTGATTTAGGGGGTGTGCGGGAGACCCAGTACTTC.

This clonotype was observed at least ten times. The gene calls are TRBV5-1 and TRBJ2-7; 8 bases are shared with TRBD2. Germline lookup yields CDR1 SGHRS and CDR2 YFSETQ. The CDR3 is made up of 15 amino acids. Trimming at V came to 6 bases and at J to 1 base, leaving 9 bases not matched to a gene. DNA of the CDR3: TGCGCCAGCACCGACGGGACTAGTAGTTCCTACGAGCAGTACTTC. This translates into CASTDGTSSSYEQYF.

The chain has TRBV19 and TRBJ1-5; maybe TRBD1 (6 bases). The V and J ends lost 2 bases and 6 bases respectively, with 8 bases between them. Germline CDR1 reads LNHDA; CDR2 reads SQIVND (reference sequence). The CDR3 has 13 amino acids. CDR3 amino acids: CASSIMGAQPQHF. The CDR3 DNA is TGTGCCAGTAGTATAATGGGGGCTCAGCCCCAGCATTTT. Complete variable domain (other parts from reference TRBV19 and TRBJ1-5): DGGITQSPKYLFRKEGQNVTLSCEQNLNHDAMYWYRQDPGQGLRLIYYSQIVNDFQKGDIAEGYSVSREKKESFPLTVTSAQKNPTAFYLCASSIMGAQPQHFGDGTRLSIL.

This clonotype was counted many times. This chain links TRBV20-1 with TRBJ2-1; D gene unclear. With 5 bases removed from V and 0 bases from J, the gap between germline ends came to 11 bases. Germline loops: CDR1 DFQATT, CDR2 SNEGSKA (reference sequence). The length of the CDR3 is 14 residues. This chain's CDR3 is CSAPRATSYNEQFF. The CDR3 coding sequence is TGCAGTGCTCCCCGGGCTACCTCCTACAATGAGCAGTTCTTC.

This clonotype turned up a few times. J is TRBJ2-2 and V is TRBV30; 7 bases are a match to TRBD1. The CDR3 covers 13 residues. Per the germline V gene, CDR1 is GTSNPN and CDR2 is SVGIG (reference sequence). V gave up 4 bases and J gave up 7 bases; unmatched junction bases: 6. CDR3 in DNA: TGTGCCTGGAAAAAGGGGGCTATCGGGGAGCTGTTTTTT. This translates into CAWKKGAIGELFF.

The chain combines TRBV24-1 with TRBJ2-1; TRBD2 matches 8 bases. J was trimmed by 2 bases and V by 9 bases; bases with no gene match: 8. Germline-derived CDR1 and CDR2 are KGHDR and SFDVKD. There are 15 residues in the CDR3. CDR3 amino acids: CATAASGRTYNEQFF. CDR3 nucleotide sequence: TGTGCCACCGCGGCTAGCGGGCGCACCTACAATGAGCAGTTCTTC.

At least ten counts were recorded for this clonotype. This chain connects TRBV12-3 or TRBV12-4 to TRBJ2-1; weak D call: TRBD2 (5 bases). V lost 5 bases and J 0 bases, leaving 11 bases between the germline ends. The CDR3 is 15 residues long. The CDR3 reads CASSTPGSSYNEQFF. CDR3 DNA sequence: TGTGCCAGCAGTACTCCGGGGAGCTCCTACAATGAGCAGTTCTTC.

In nucleotides, the CDR3 is TGCGCCAGCAGCCTTCAAGGAGCCACAGGGGTAGGCGAAAACATTCAGTACTTC. Translated: CASSLQGATGVGENIQYF. The chain combines TRBV4-1 with TRBJ2-4; 7 nucleotides align to TRBD1. CDR3 length equals 18 residues. J lost 5 bases, V lost 4 bases, and 17 bases had no gene match. CDR1 is MGHRA, CDR2 YSYEKL, per germline.

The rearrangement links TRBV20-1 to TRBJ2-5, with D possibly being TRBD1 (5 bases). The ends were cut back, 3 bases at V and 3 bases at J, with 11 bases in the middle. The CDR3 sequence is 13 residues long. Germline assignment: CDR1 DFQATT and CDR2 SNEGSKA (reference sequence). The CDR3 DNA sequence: TGCAGTGCTAGGGGTCAGGGAAAAGAGACCCAGTACTTC. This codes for CSARGQGKETQYF.

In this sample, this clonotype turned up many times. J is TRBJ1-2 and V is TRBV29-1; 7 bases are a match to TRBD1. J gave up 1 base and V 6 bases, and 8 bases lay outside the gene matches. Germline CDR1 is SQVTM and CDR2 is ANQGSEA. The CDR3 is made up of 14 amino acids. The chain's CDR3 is CSVRRQGGNYGYTF. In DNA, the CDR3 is TGCAGCGTCCGCAGACAGGGTGGTAACTATGGCTACACCTTC.

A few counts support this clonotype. CDR3 sequence reads: CALLLAGDEQYF. CDR3 bases: TGTGCCCTCCTACTAGCGGGAGACGAGCAGTACTTC. V is TRBV30 and J is TRBJ2-7; 11 nucleotides line up with TRBD2. The CDR3 covers 12 residues. From germline, CDR1 is GTSNPN and CDR2 SVGIG (reference sequence). Trimming removed 8 bases from V and 5 bases from J; junction bases left unmatched: 5.

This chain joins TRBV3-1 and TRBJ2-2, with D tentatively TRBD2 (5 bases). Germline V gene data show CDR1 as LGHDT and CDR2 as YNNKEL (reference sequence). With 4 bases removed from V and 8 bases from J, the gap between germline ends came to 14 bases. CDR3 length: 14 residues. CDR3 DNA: TGTGCCAGCAGCCGCTCGGAGGTAACGGGGGAGCTGTTTTTT. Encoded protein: CASSRSEVTGELFF.

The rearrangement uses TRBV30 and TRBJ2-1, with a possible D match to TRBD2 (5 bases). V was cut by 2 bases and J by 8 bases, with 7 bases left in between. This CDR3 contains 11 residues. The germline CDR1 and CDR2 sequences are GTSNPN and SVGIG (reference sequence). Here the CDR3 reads CAWSLRDEQFF. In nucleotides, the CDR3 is TGTGCCTGGAGTCTGCGGGATGAGCAGTTCTTC.

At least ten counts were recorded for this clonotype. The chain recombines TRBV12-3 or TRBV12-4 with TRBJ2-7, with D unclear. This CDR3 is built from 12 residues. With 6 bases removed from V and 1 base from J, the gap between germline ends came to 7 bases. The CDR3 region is CASRSRSYEQYF. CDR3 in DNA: TGTGCCAGCAGATCGAGGTCCTACGAGCAGTACTTC.

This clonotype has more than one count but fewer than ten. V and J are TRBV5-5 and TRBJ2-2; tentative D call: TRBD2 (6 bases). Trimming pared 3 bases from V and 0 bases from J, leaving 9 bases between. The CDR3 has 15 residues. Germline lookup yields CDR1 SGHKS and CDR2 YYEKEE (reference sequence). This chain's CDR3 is CASSWSGSNTGELFF. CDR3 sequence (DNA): TGTGCCAGCAGCTGGAGCGGGTCGAACACCGGGGAGCTGTTTTTT.

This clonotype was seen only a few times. In DNA, the CDR3 is TGTGCCAGCAGTGAGGACTGGGGAACAGATACGCAGTATTTT. As protein: CASSEDWGTDTQYF. The V and J genes are TRBV12-3 or TRBV12-4 and TRBJ2-3, with D perhaps TRBD2 (5 bases). V was shortened by 5 bases and J by 3 bases, with 12 bases between the two germline ends. This CDR3 spans 14 amino acids.